The 29 T cell receptor beta chains reported below all come from one sample, sequenced in a study of identical twins. TCRdb ran MiXCR on the 5' RACE reads and lists one entry per CDR3 protein. The data hold 220,000 or so distinct CDR3 sequences, with 7% observed a single time. These data were also reused for a study on yellow fever vaccine responses in identical twins.

The sequenced sample was memory (CD45RO+) T cells sorted from blood. These receptors all stem from a young woman in good health.

This clonotype has a count of ten or more. The chain joins TRBV12-3 or TRBV12-4 to TRBJ2-7; TRBD1 aligns across 10 bases. The trim removed 6 bases at V and 6 bases at J, leaving 5 bases unmatched. This CDR3 region has 13 residues. CDR3 bases: TGTGCCAGCAGGCCGGGACAGGGGCCCGAGCAGTACTTC. Its protein is CASRPGQGPEQYF.

CDR3 in DNA: TGTGCCAGCATCGACAGGGGTAGCACAGATACGCAGTATTTT. It specifies CASIDRGSTDTQYF. The rearrangement uses TRBV6-1 and TRBJ2-3, with 8 positions matching TRBD1. J lost 0 bases, V lost 7 bases, and 3 bases had no gene match. CDR3 size: 14 residues. The germline V gene encodes CDR1 MNHNS and CDR2 SASEGT.

This clonotype was counted ten times or more. The V call is TRBV5-1, the J call TRBJ2-2, with D perhaps matching TRBD1 (6 bases). The CDR3 totals 15 residues. Trimming cost V 7 bases and J 1 base, with 14 bases left between them. Germline-derived CDR1 and CDR2 are SGHRS and YFSETQ. The CDR3 reads CASHPPGQNTGELFF. The CDR3 coding sequence is TGCGCCAGCCACCCCCCGGGACAGAACACCGGGGAGCTGTTTTTT.

The J gene is TRBJ2-1, the V gene TRBV29-1, with a tentative D call TRBD2 (7 bases). Trimming shortened V by 4 bases and J by 6 bases, and 16 bases separated the two germline ends. Germline V lookup: CDR1 SQVTM, CDR2 ANQGSEA. CDR3 length: 14 residues. The CDR3 loop is CSVGGLAALNEQFF. The CDR3 coding sequence is TGCAGCGTTGGGGGGCTAGCGGCCCTCAATGAGCAGTTCTTC.

Ten or more counts support this clonotype. The chain joins TRBV5-1 to TRBJ2-4, with D uncertain. The CDR3 consists of 14 residues. The germline gives CDR1 SGHRS, CDR2 YFSETQ. Between the trimmed V and J ends, which lost 0 bases and 7 bases, there was a span of 11 bases. The DNA for the CDR3 is TGCGCCAGCAGCTTGGACGCGGTTAAGAACATTCAGTACTTC. Translating gives CASSLDAVKNIQYF.

This clonotype appeared many times. V gene TRBV29-1 combines with J gene TRBJ1-2, with D perhaps TRBD1 (6 bases). CDR3 length: 10 amino acids. V was trimmed by 6 bases and J by 9 bases, leaving 11 bases between them. Germline-derived CDR1 and CDR2 are SQVTM and ANQGSEA. CDR3 DNA: TGCAGCGTGGGGGCGGCCCGCTACACCTTC. Translation: CSVGAARYTF.

This clonotype was seen a few times. The CDR3 DNA sequence: TGTGCCAGCAGTGAGATAGCGGAGGGTACAGATACGCAGTATTTT. It translates to CASSEIAEGTDTQYF. This chain uses TRBV12-3 or TRBV12-4 with TRBJ2-3, with TRBD2 as a possible D gene (6 bases). The V end was cut by 5 bases, the J end by 3 bases, with 15 bases between. There are 15 residues in the CDR3.

The gene calls are TRBV6-1 and TRBJ2-5, with D possibly being TRBD1 (6 bases). In germline, CDR1 is MNHNS, CDR2 SASEGT. The CDR3 runs to 15 residues. Deletions cut 6 bases from V and 1 base from J, with 15 bases between. CDR3 region: CASRANRAPQETQYF. The CDR3 bases are TGTGCCAGCAGGGCCAACAGGGCTCCCCAAGAGACCCAGTACTTC.

Many counts were recorded for this clonotype. The V call is TRBV7-8, the J call TRBJ2-4; a possible D gene is TRBD1 (6 bases). Trimming pared 3 bases from V and 0 bases from J, leaving 12 bases between. Germline CDR1 reads SGHVS; CDR2 reads FQNEAQ. The CDR3 runs 16 residues. The CDR3 here is CASSLDSALAKNIQYF. CDR3 nucleotides: TGTGCCAGCAGCTTGGACAGTGCTCTAGCCAAAAACATTCAGTACTTC.

This clonotype occurred many times. This chain uses TRBV6-1 with TRBJ2-1; either TRBD1 or TRBD2 may fit D (6 bases each). V lost 8 bases to trimming and J lost 0 bases, with 14 bases between them. The CDR3 covers 15 residues. Germline CDR1 and CDR2: MNHNS and SASEGT. The CDR3 bases are TGTGCCAGCCAACGGGGGCAGGGCTCCTACAATGAGCAGTTCTTC. It codes for CASQRGQGSYNEQFF.

This clonotype was recorded at least ten times. The chain recombines TRBV3-1 with TRBJ2-5, with D perhaps TRBD2 (5 bases). V dropped 4 bases and J dropped 2 bases, with 11 bases sitting between them. The CDR3 has 14 residues. Per germline, CDR1 LGHDT and CDR2 YNNKEL (reference sequence). The CDR3 loop reads CASSPPGVQETQYF. The CDR3 bases are TGTGCCAGCAGCCCCCCCGGGGTACAAGAGACCCAGTACTTC.

This clonotype was counted many times. The J gene is TRBJ2-5, the V gene TRBV3-1; 9 nucleotides align to TRBD2. J was trimmed by 1 base and V by 2 bases; bases with no gene match: 5. CDR1 is LGHDT and CDR2 is YNNKEL in the germline V gene (reference sequence). This CDR3 comprises 16 residues. CDR3 sequence: CASSQLAGRSQETQYF. In DNA form, the CDR3 reads TGTGCCAGCAGCCAACTAGCGGGAAGAAGCCAAGAGACCCAGTACTTC.

This clonotype was observed a handful of times. This sequence joins TRBV11-2 and TRBJ2-3, with 8 bases fitting TRBD2. From germline, CDR1 is SGHAT and CDR2 FQNNGV. CDR3 length: 15 amino acids. V lost 5 bases, J lost 4 bases, and 8 bases stayed unmatched. The CDR3 protein is CASSRSGARADTQYF. The CDR3 bases are TGTGCCAGCAGCCGTAGCGGGGCTCGGGCAGATACGCAGTATTTT. The full variable domain, in which reference TRBV11-2 and TRBJ2-3 provide the parts outside the CDR3, is EAGVAQSPRYKIIEKRQSVAFWCNPISGHATLYWYQQILGQGPKLLIQFQNNGVVDDSQLPKDRFSAERLKGVDSTLKIQPAKLEDSAVYLCASSRSGARADTQYFGPGTRLTVL.

The V and J genes are TRBV11-1 and TRBJ2-6; the D is unclear. Germline-derived CDR1 and CDR2 are SGHAT and FQDESV (reference sequence). The CDR3 spans 17 residues. The V end lost 1 base, the J end lost 0 bases, and 10 bases lay between the germline ends. The CDR3 DNA follows: TGTGCCAGCAGCTTAGGCCCGACAACCTCTGGGGCCAACGTCCTGACTTTC. It yields the protein CASSLGPTTSGANVLTF.

J is TRBJ2-1 and V is TRBV18; TRBD1 is a possible D gene (6 bases). This CDR3 is 16 amino acids long. V gave up 0 bases and J gave up 4 bases, with 13 bases separating them. Germline loops: CDR1 KGHSH, CDR2 LQKENI. The CDR3 reads CASSPPSRGVYNEQFF. The DNA of the CDR3 is TGTGCCAGCTCACCACCGAGCAGGGGTGTATACAATGAGCAGTTCTTC.

This clonotype was seen a few times. The CDR3 DNA reads as TGTGCCAGCAGCTTACCTGGACAGGGGGCTTTTACTGAAGCTTTCTTT. Translated, it gives CASSLPGQGAFTEAFF. The chain links TRBV7-2 to TRBJ1-1; 11 bases align to TRBD1. Germline V lookup: CDR1 SGHTA, CDR2 FQGNSA. With V trimmed by 2 bases and J by 5 bases, 7 bases remained unmatched. The CDR3 runs to 16 residues.

The V call is TRBV25-1, the J call TRBJ2-2; TRBD1 matches at 7 bases. CDR3 size: 16 residues. Germline V CDR1 and CDR2: MGHDK, SYGVNS. Trimming removed 4 bases from V and 0 bases from J; junction bases left unmatched: 5. The DNA of the CDR3 is TGTGCCAGCAGTGGGAGACAGGGCACGAACACCGGGGAGCTGTTTTTT. Amino acids: CASSGRQGTNTGELFF.

This clonotype has at least ten counts. This chain joins TRBV4-1 and TRBJ1-4; tentative D call: TRBD1 (6 bases). CDR1 is MGHRA, CDR2 YSYEKL, per germline. This CDR3 contains 16 residues. The V end was cut by 3 bases, the J end by 0 bases, with 11 bases between. The CDR3 here is CASSHRTATTNEKLFF. The CDR3 region has the DNA TGCGCCAGCAGCCATAGGACAGCTACAACTAATGAAAAACTGTTTTTT.

This clonotype was detected many times. The rearrangement joins TRBV7-9 to TRBJ2-2, with 9 bases matching TRBD1. Germline V CDR1 and CDR2: SEHNR, FQNEAQ (reference sequence). J gave up 4 bases and V 2 bases, and 5 bases lay outside the gene matches. The CDR3 length is 16 residues. CDR3 in DNA: TGTGCCAGCAGCTTACCGGGGACAGGGAGCACCGGGGAGCTGTTTTTT. It translates to CASSLPGTGSTGELFF.

V and J are TRBV5-1 and TRBJ2-7, with 12 bases identical to TRBD2. Losses at the gene ends were 0 bases for V and 3 bases for J; bases not matched to a gene: 1. The length of the CDR3 is 15 residues. Looked up from germline, CDR1 is SGHRS and CDR2 is YFSETQ. The DNA of the CDR3 is TGCGCCAGCAGCTTGGAGACTAGCGGGGGCTACGAGCAGTACTTC. Translated, it gives CASSLETSGGYEQYF.

The rearrangement joins TRBV5-1 to TRBJ1-2, with 7 bases matching TRBD1. The CDR3 totals 14 residues. Germline V gene lookup returns CDR1 SGHRS and CDR2 YFSETQ. The V gene end was trimmed by 4 bases and the J gene end by 11 bases; junction bases not matched to a gene: 14. The CDR3 DNA reads TGCGCCAGCAGCCTAACAACAGGGGCCGAGAGTTACACCTTC. This codes for CASSLTTGAESYTF.

This clonotype was seen repeatedly, ten times or more. This chain joins TRBV5-1 and TRBJ2-1; D could derive from TRBD1 or TRBD2 (5 bases each). Looked up from germline, CDR1 is SGHRS and CDR2 is YFSETQ. Trimming shortened V by 4 bases and J by 8 bases, and 16 bases separated the two germline ends. The CDR3 covers 14 residues. Written as DNA, the CDR3 is TGCGCCAGCAGCCCGGGACCTTGGGCGGATGAGCAGTTCTTC. This encodes CASSPGPWADEQFF.

This clonotype was seen at least ten times. This rearrangement joins TRBV12-3 or TRBV12-4 to TRBJ1-1; the D gene is possibly TRBD1 (6 bases). This CDR3 has 14 amino acids. V was shortened by 7 bases and J by 4 bases, with 16 bases between the two germline ends. The CDR3: CASMKGGASTEAFF. The CDR3, as DNA: TGTGCCAGCATGAAGGGGGGGGCGAGCACTGAAGCTTTCTTT.

The rearrangement uses TRBV2 and TRBJ2-3, with a possible D match to TRBD1 (6 bases). V was shortened by 2 bases and J by 3 bases, with 9 bases between the two germline ends. The V gene's germline CDR1 is SNHLY and CDR2 FYNNEI. The CDR3 has 14 amino acids. Here the CDR3 DNA reads TGTGCCAGCAGTGAACAGGGGATGACAGATACGCAGTATTTT. Protein sequence: CASSEQGMTDTQYF.

In its sample, this clonotype was seen many times. This sequence joins TRBV12-3 or TRBV12-4 and TRBJ1-5; the match to TRBD1 covers 7 bases. Trimming at V came to 6 bases and at J to 1 base, leaving 3 bases not matched to a gene. The CDR3 runs to 14 residues. The CDR3 DNA is TGTGCCAGCAGCCGGGGACAGAGCAATCAGCCCCAGCATTTT. Translating it yields CASSRGQSNQPQHF.

In this sample, this clonotype turned up many times. The gene calls are TRBV12-3 or TRBV12-4 and TRBJ1-6; TRBD1 is a possible D gene (6 bases). The CDR3 consists of 14 residues. Trimming removed 6 bases from V and 7 bases from J, with 13 bases in between. CDR3 sequence reads: CASRSRGGNSPLHF. The CDR3 region has the DNA TGTGCCAGCAGGTCTAGGGGGGGCAATTCACCCCTCCACTTT.

This clonotype was observed a single time. This sequence joins TRBV6-1 and TRBJ2-3; 10 bases fit TRBD2. Germline CDR1 is MNHNS and CDR2 is SASEGT. Trimming took 5 bases from V and 5 from J; bases not matched to a gene: 10. The CDR3 has 16 residues. The CDR3 is CASSQIIGLAEDTQYF. In DNA, the CDR3 is TGTGCCAGCAGTCAAATTATCGGACTAGCGGAAGATACGCAGTATTTT.

This clonotype was counted many times. The chain recombines TRBV10-3 with TRBJ2-1; D call uncertain. V was shortened by 6 bases and J by 8 bases, with 8 bases between the two germline ends. Germline values: CDR1 ENHRY, CDR2 SYGVKD. The CDR3 extends over 11 amino acids. The CDR3: CAISATDEQFF. The CDR3 nucleotides read TGTGCCATCAGCGCTACGGATGAGCAGTTCTTC.

This clonotype was detected a few times. The CDR3 DNA sequence: TGCAGTGCTAGTACGGTGATCTACGAGCAGTACGTC. Its protein is CSASTVIYEQYV. The J gene is TRBJ2-7, the V gene TRBV20-1; D not certain. CDR1 is DFQATT, CDR2 SNEGSKA, per germline (reference sequence). The CDR3 has 12 residues. Trimming stripped 3 bases from V and 3 bases from J, with 9 bases between.